The 28 T cell receptor beta chains below all came from one sample that was sequenced in a study of CD8+ T cells in alopecia areata. After isolation, RNA underwent reverse transcription to generate cDNA as the sequencing template. Profiling relied on immunoSEQ multiplex PCR, and the TCRdb table lists in-frame clones only, not all of them. Of over 150,000 clones listed, roughly 65% were seen once; the top ten hold roughly 1.7%. Sequencing used CD4+ T cells sorted from blood, obtained at week 0. Receptors were obtained from a human donor with alopecia areata.

This clone was counted at least ten times. The V call is TRBV30, the J call TRBJ1-4; 7 nucleotides align to TRBD1. After removal of 5 bases from V and 6 bases from J, the junction contained 9 bases not matched to a gene. CDR3 size: 14 residues. Germline V CDR1 and CDR2: GTSNPN, SVGIG (reference sequence). The CDR3 nucleotides are TGTGCCTGGTCGCAGGGGGTGGTCGATGAAAAACTGTTTTTT. It translates to CAWSQGVVDEKLFF.

The chain combines TRBV6-1 with TRBJ1-6; tentative D call: TRBD1 (6 bases). There are 15 residues in the CDR3. V lost 9 bases, J lost 10 bases, and 22 bases lay in between. Germline CDR1 is MNHNS and CDR2 is SASEGT. The CDR3 sequence: CASNSVAGTTSPLHF. CDR3 coding DNA: TGTGCCAGTAACTCGGTGGCAGGGACAACGTCACCCCTCCACTTT.

The chain recombines TRBV29-1 with TRBJ2-4; D might be TRBD1 or TRBD2, each matching 5 bases. V was shortened by 3 bases and J by 0 bases, with 27 bases between the two germline ends. The germline gives CDR1 SQVTM, CDR2 ANQGSEA. This CDR3 spans 20 amino acids. CDR3 protein: CSVDLVGVVIPRIAKNIQYF. CDR3 sequence (DNA): TGCAGCGTTGACCTCGTGGGGGTTGTGATCCCCCGGATAGCCAAAAACATTCAGTACTTC. The full variable domain, in which reference TRBV29-1 and TRBJ2-4 provide the parts outside the CDR3, is SAVISQKPSRDICQRGTSLTIQCQVDSQVTMMFWYRQQPGQSLTLIATANQGSEATYESGFVIDKFPISRPNLTFSTLTVSNMSPEDSSIYLCSVDLVGVVIPRIAKNIQYFGAGTRLSVL.

The J gene is TRBJ1-1, the V gene TRBV19; D possibly corresponds to TRBD1 (5 bases). Germline loops: CDR1 LNHDA, CDR2 SQIVND (reference sequence). V dropped 4 bases and J dropped 6 bases, with 21 bases sitting between them. This CDR3 has 16 residues. CDR3 region: CASSNLLRPQGAEAFF. CDR3 bases: TGTGCCAGTAGTAATCTCTTGAGGCCCCAGGGCGCTGAAGCTTTCTTT.

About this clone: This same CDR3 is encoded by further DNA sequences in the sample. The chain links TRBV5-1 to TRBJ1-1; no firm D call. V was pared by 0 bases and J by 1 base, with 4 bases between. Germline-derived CDR1 and CDR2 are SGHRS and YFSETQ. The CDR3 is 13 residues long. The CDR3 spells CASSLGGNTEAFF. CDR3 DNA: TGCGCCAGCAGCTTGGGGGGGAACACTGAAGCTTTCTTT.

In its sample, this clone was seen once. The J gene is TRBJ1-2, the V gene TRBV5-1; D perhaps matches TRBD1 (5 bases). The V gene lost 0 bases and the J gene lost 2 bases, with 8 bases spanning the gap. This CDR3 contains 14 residues. Germline CDR1 reads SGHRS; CDR2 reads YFSETQ. In DNA form, the CDR3 reads TGCGCCAGCAGCTTGGGTGACAGCAACTATGGCTACACCTTC. This sequence encodes CASSLGDSNYGYTF. Using reference TRBV5-1 and TRBJ1-2 for the parts outside the CDR3, the full variable domain is KAGVTQTPRYLIKTRGQQVTLSCSPISGHRSVSWYQQTPGQGLQFLFEYFSETQRNKGNFPGRFSGRQFSNSRSEMNVSTLELGDSALYLCASSLGDSNYGYTFGSGTRLTVV.

This CDR3 reads CASSMEASEQFF. CDR3 sequence (DNA): TGCGCCAGCAGCATGGAGGCGTCGGAGCAGTTCTTC. The gene calls are TRBV5-1 and TRBJ2-1, with a weak D call TRBD2 (5 bases). Germline V gene data show CDR1 as SGHRS and CDR2 as YFSETQ. The CDR3 loop spans 12 amino acids. V lost 4 bases, J lost 10 bases, and 12 bases lay in between.

This chain connects TRBV30 to TRBJ2-3; TRBD1 aligns across 10 bases. Trimming at V came to 7 bases and at J to 8 bases, leaving 12 bases not matched to a gene. The CDR3 consists of 14 residues. From germline, CDR1 is GTSNPN and CDR2 SVGIG (reference sequence). CDR3 nucleotide sequence: TGTGCCTTCCAACCGGGACAGGGGACGAGTACGCAGTATTTT. Its translation is CAFQPGQGTSTQYF.

The gene calls are TRBV7-9 and TRBJ1-1; D might be TRBD1 (5 bases). This CDR3 is 14 amino acids long. From germline, CDR1 is SEHNR and CDR2 FQNEAQ (reference sequence). V was cut by 2 bases and J by 3 bases, with 10 bases left in between. The CDR3 spells CASSLSGLDTEAFF. CDR3 DNA: TGTGCCAGCAGCTTATCGGGACTGGACACTGAAGCTTTCTTT. Full variable domain (missing parts from reference TRBV7-9 and TRBJ1-1): DTGVSQNPRHKITKRGQNVTFRCDPISEHNRLYWYRQTLGQGPEFLTYFQNEAQLEKSRLLSDRFSAERPKGSFSTLEIQRTEQGDSAMYLCASSLSGLDTEAFFGQGTRLTVV.

The chain uses TRBV30 and TRBJ1-6, with D maybe TRBD1 (5 bases). CDR3 length equals 14 residues. Germline-derived CDR1 and CDR2 are GTSNPN and SVGIG (reference sequence). With 4 bases removed from V and 7 bases from J, the gap between germline ends came to 14 bases. The chain's CDR3 is CAWTAGDSNSPLHF. The CDR3 coding sequence is TGTGCCTGGACCGCGGGGGACTCGAATTCACCCCTCCACTTT.

This rearrangement joins TRBV4-3 to TRBJ1-5; 7 bases agree with TRBD1. J lost 8 bases, V lost 4 bases, and 5 bases had no gene match. Looked up from germline, CDR1 is LGHNA and CDR2 is YSLEER. This CDR3 spans 13 amino acids. CDR3 amino acids: CASSRQGGEPQHF. CDR3 nucleotides: TGCGCCAGCAGCCGCCAAGGGGGCGAGCCCCAGCATTTT.

The genes are TRBV29-1 and TRBJ2-5, with 7 positions matching TRBD1. V trimming: 5 bases; J trimming: 2 bases; junction bases outside the gene matches: 8. The CDR3 has 14 amino acids. Per germline, CDR1 SQVTM and CDR2 ANQGSEA. The CDR3 spells CSVRGQLKQETQYF. The CDR3 DNA follows: TGCAGCGTTCGGGGACAGCTTAAACAAGAGACCCAGTACTTC.

The gene calls are TRBV13 and TRBJ1-1; D not resolved. Germline CDR1 and CDR2: PRHDT and FYEKMQ (reference sequence). This CDR3 region has 15 residues. V shed 3 bases and J shed 2 bases, with 13 bases lying between them. CDR3 bases: TGTGCCAGCAGCTTTTCGGAAGCATTTAACACTGAAGCTTTCTTT. This translates into CASSFSEAFNTEAFF.

This chain connects TRBV10-3 to TRBJ2-7; 7 bases match TRBD1. CDR3 length equals 12 residues. CDR1 is ENHRY and CDR2 is SYGVKD in the germline V gene. V lost 5 bases to trimming and J lost 7 bases; unmatched junction nucleotides: 5. CDR3 in amino acids: CAISPDRREQYF. For the CDR3, the DNA is TGTGCCATCAGTCCGGACAGGCGGGAGCAGTACTTC.

The chain employs TRBV9 and TRBJ1-2, with no clear D. The CDR3 extends over 13 amino acids. The V end was cut by 2 bases, the J end by 7 bases, with 12 bases between. The germline CDR1 and CDR2 sequences are SGDLS and YYNGEE. CDR3 DNA sequence: TGTGCCAGCAGCGTTGGCGAGGTCGGTGGCTACACCTTC. Translated, it gives CASSVGEVGGYTF.

V and J are TRBV27 and TRBJ2-1, with TRBD1 matching over 11 bases. CDR3 length: 15 amino acids. Germline V gene lookup returns CDR1 MNHEY and CDR2 SMNVEV (reference sequence). The trim removed 7 bases at V and 7 bases at J, leaving 9 bases unmatched. As DNA, the CDR3 is TGTGCCAGCACCAAAGGACAGGGGGCTACGAATGAGCAGTTCTTC. Protein sequence: CASTKGQGATNEQFF.

The V call is TRBV5-1, the J call TRBJ2-6; 7 bases fit TRBD1. This CDR3 comprises 20 residues. The junction had 13 bases not matched to a gene; V was cut back by 0 bases and J by 1 base. Germline CDR1 SGHRS, CDR2 YFSETQ. CDR3 nucleotide sequence: TGCGCCAGCAGCTTGGCGACAGGGTTGGAACTAAATTCTGGGGCCAACGTCCTGACTTTC. Amino acid sequence: CASSLATGLELNSGANVLTF.

The genes are TRBV7-8 and TRBJ2-7; 8 bases fit TRBD2. Germline V gives CDR1 SGHVS, CDR2 FQNEAQ. V was pared by 5 bases and J by 3 bases, with 15 bases of the junction left unmatched. This CDR3 is built from 17 residues. CDR3 amino acids: CASSPQSGGGTGYEQYF. The CDR3 DNA reads as TGTGCCAGCAGCCCCCAGTCGGGCGGGGGGACGGGCTACGAGCAGTACTTC.

The table lists this clone with a few counts. This chain connects TRBV2 to TRBJ2-3; D ambiguous. Looked up from germline, CDR1 is SNHLY and CDR2 is FYNNEI. V lost 6 bases to trimming and J lost 6 bases, with 10 bases between them. The CDR3 loop spans 12 amino acids. DNA for the CDR3: TGTGCCAGCAGCAGCCTCAGGGATACGCAGTATTTT. This translates into CASSSLRDTQYF.

This clone appeared a few times. The chain is built from TRBV7-6 and TRBJ2-3, with TRBD1 matching over 7 bases. V shed 4 bases and J 5 bases; nucleotides not matched to a gene: 6. Germline CDR1 reads SGHVS; CDR2 reads FNYEAQ. The CDR3 extends over 14 amino acids. The CDR3 DNA sequence: TGTGCCAGCAGCTCCCCCAACAGGGGAGATACGCAGTATTTT. Its translation: CASSSPNRGDTQYF. Using reference TRBV7-6 and TRBJ2-3 for the parts outside the CDR3, the full variable domain is GAGVSQSPRYKVTKRGQDVALRCDPISGHVSLYWYRQALGQGPEFLTYFNYEAQQDKSGLPNDRFSAERPEGSISTLTIQRTEQRDSAMYRCASSSPNRGDTQYFGPGTRLTVL.

The rearrangement uses TRBV29-1 and TRBJ1-1; 7 bases fit TRBD1. Germline V lookup: CDR1 SQVTM, CDR2 ANQGSEA. V trimming: 7 bases; J trimming: 5 bases; junction bases outside the gene matches: 10. This CDR3 contains 13 residues. Here the CDR3 DNA reads TGCAGCGCCCTACAGGGGCGCAAAACTGAAGCTTTCTTT. Its translation is CSALQGRKTEAFF.

This clone was picked up one time. V usage is TRBV2 and J usage is TRBJ2-2; 7 positions match TRBD1. The trim removed 4 bases at V and 4 bases at J, leaving 18 bases unmatched. Germline-derived CDR1 and CDR2 are SNHLY and FYNNEI. The CDR3 runs 19 residues. The CDR3 loop reads CASSGREGGSTRRTGELFF. CDR3 in DNA: TGTGCCAGCAGTGGACGAGAAGGGGGCAGTACACGACGCACCGGGGAGCTGTTTTTT.

V and J are TRBV6-1 and TRBJ1-1, with D unclear. V lost 8 bases and J 4 bases, leaving 14 bases between the germline ends. CDR3 length: 13 residues. Per the germline V gene, CDR1 is MNHNS and CDR2 is SASEGT. Here the CDR3 DNA reads TGTGCCAGCCGTATGGTGGATGTCACTGAAGCTTTCTTT. It translates to CASRMVDVTEAFF.

This chain connects TRBV7-2 to TRBJ2-1, with 7 bases that match TRBD1. CDR1 is SGHTA, CDR2 FQGNSA, per germline. The junction had 12 bases not matched to a gene; V was cut back by 8 bases and J by 8 bases. The CDR3 is 14 amino acids. The CDR3 region is CASCRDSFKYEQFF. CDR3 in DNA: TGTGCCAGCTGCCGGGACAGCTTTAAGTATGAGCAGTTCTTC.

This chain links TRBV9 with TRBJ1-1; the D is unclear. Germline CDR1 is SGDLS and CDR2 is YYNGEE. This CDR3 contains 13 residues. The germline V and J ends were trimmed by 6 bases and 1 base, with 10 bases remaining between them. DNA for the CDR3: TGTGCCAGCAAAATCGCCACGAACACTGAAGCTTTCTTT. Translated, it gives CASKIATNTEAFF.

This chain connects TRBV9 to TRBJ1-1; no definite D call. CDR3 length: 13 residues. V lost 0 bases to trimming and J lost 1 base, with 4 bases between them. Per germline, CDR1 SGDLS and CDR2 YYNGEE. In DNA, the CDR3 is TGTGCCAGCAGCGTAGAACAGAACACTGAAGCTTTCTTT. This translates into CASSVEQNTEAFF.

The V call is TRBV7-8, the J call TRBJ2-7; 11 bases align to TRBD2. The CDR3 sequence is 16 residues long. V dropped 5 bases and J dropped 6; count of bases not matched to a gene: 12. Germline CDR1 SGHVS, CDR2 FQNEAQ. In DNA form, the CDR3 reads TGTGCCAGCAGCCCGACCTCGCCGGGACTAGCGGTCGAGCAGTACTTC. Protein: CASSPTSPGLAVEQYF.

This chain connects TRBV9 to TRBJ1-2; 7 bases agree with TRBD1. J was trimmed by 5 bases and V by 0 bases; bases with no gene match: 4. The CDR3 has 14 amino acids. The V gene's germline CDR1 is SGDLS and CDR2 YYNGEE. Here the CDR3 DNA reads TGTGCCAGCAGCGTAGGGGACAGCCTATATGGCTACACCTTC. Translated: CASSVGDSLYGYTF. The full variable domain, completed using reference TRBV9 and TRBJ1-2, is DSGVTQTPKHLITATGQRVTLRCSPRSGDLSVYWYQQSLDQGLQFLIQYYNGEERAKGNILERFSAQQFPDLHSELNLSSLELGDSALYFCASSVGDSLYGYTFGSGTRLTVV.